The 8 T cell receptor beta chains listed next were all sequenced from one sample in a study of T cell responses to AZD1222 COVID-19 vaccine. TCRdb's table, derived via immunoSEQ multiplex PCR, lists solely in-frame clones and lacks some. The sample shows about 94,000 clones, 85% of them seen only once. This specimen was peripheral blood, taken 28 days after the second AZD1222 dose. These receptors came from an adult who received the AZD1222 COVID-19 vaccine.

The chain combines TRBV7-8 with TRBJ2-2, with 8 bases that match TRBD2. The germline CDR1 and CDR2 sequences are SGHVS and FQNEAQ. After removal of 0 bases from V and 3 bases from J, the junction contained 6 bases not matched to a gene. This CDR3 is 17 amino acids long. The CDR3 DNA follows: TGTGCCAGCAGCTTAGCAAGAAGCGGGGGTCACACCGGGGAGCTGTTTTTT. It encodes CASSLARSGGHTGELFF.

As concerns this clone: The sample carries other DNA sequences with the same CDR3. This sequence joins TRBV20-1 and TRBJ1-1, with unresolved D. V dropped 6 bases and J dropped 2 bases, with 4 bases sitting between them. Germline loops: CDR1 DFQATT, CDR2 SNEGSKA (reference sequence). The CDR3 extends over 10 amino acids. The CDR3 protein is CSARNTEAFF. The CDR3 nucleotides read TGCAGTGCGAGAAACACTGAAGCTTTCTTT.

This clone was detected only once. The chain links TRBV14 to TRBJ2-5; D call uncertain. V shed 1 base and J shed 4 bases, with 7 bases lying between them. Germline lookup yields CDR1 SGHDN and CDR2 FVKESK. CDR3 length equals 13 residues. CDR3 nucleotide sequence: TGTGCCAGCAGCCAAGTAATACGAGAGACCCAGTACTTC. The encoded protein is CASSQVIRETQYF.

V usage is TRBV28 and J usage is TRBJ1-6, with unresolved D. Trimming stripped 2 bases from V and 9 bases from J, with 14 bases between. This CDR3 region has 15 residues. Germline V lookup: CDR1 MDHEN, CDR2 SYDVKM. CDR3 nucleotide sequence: TGTGCCAGCAGTTTAGGAGGCAGAATGGGTTCACCCCTCCACTTT. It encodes CASSLGGRMGSPLHF. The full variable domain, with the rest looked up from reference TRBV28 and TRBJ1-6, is DVKVTQSSRYLVKRTGEKVFLECVQDMDHENMFWYRQDPGLGLRLIYFSYDVKMKEKGDIPEGYSVSREKKERFSLILESASTNQTSMYLCASSLGGRMGSPLHFGNGTRLTVT.

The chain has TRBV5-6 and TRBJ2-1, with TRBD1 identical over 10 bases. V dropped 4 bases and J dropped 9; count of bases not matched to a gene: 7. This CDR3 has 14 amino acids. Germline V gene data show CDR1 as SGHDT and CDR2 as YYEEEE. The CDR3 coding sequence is TGTGCCAGCAGCAAAGACAGGGGGCGCTCTGAGCAGTTCTTC. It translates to CASSKDRGRSEQFF. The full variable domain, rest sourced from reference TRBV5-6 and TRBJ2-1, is DAGVTQSPTHLIKTRGQQVTLRCSPKSGHDTVSWYQQALGQGPQFIFQYYEEEERQRGNFPDRFSGHQFPNYSSELNVNALLLGDSALYLCASSKDRGRSEQFFGPGTRLTVL.

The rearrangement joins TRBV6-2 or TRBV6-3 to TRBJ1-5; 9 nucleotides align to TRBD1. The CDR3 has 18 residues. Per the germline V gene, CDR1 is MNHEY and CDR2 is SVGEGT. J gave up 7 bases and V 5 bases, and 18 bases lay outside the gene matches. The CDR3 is CASSGDRATGVAYQPQHF. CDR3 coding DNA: TGTGCCAGCAGTGGGGACAGGGCTACGGGGGTGGCTTACCAGCCCCAGCATTTT.

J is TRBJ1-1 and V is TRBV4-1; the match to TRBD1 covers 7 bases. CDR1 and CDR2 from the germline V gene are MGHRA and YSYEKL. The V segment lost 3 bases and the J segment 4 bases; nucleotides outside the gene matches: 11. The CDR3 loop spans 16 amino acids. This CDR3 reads CASSQPGRRQGTEAFF. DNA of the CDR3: TGCGCCAGCAGCCAGCCCGGACGAAGACAGGGCACTGAAGCTTTCTTT.

The CDR3 bases are TGTGCCAGTAGCGCGGTCGGGGGTAGCAATCAGCCCCAGCATTTT. As protein: CASSAVGGSNQPQHF. The rearrangement links TRBV19 to TRBJ1-5; maybe TRBD1 (5 bases). CDR3 length equals 15 residues. The germline gives CDR1 LNHDA, CDR2 SQIVND (reference sequence). V was cut by 6 bases and J by 0 bases, with 12 bases left in between.